The entry that follows covers one T cell receptor (beta chain) sequence. This record belongs to a study of control samples from healthy donors and cancer patients. Method: immunoSEQ multiplex PCR; TCRdb's copy keeps in-frame clones and lacks some. The sample lists some 58,000 clones; about 87% were seen once. This CDR3 has 14 residues. V was cut by 3 bases and J by 4 bases, with 12 bases left in between. CDR1 and CDR2 (germline): SEHNR, FQNEAQ (reference sequence). The TCR originated in an older woman with lung cancer. The V and J genes are TRBV7-9 and TRBJ1-2; D unclear. Material: PBMCs. The DNA of the CDR3 is TGTGCCAGCAGCTTCTTAACCGGATCCTATGGCTACACCTTC. Amino acids: CASSFLTGSYGYTF.